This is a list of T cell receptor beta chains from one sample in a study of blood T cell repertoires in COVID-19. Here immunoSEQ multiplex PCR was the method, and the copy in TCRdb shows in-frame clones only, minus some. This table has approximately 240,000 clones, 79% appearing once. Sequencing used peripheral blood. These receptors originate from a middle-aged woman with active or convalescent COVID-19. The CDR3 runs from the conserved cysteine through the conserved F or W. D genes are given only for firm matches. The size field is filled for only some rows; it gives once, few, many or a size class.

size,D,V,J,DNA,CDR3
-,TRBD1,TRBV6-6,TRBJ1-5,TGTGCCAGCAGTTACGGACAGGGGGCCGGTCAGCCCCAGCATTTT,CASSYGQGAGQPQHF
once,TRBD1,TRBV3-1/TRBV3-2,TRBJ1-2,TGTGCCAGCAGCCGAGATCAGGGGGCGGTTGGCTACACCTTC,CASSRDQGAVGYTF
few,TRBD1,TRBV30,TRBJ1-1,TGTGCCTGGAGTCGACAGGGTGGCACTGAAGCTTTCTTT,CAWSRQGGTEAFF
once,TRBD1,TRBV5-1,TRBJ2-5,TGCGCCAGCAGCCCAACAGGGGGAGGTGAGACCCAGTACTTC,CASSPTGGGETQYF
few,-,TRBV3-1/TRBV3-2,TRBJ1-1,TGTGCCAGCAGCCAAACAGGGAACACTGAAGCTTTCTTT,CASSQTGNTEAFF
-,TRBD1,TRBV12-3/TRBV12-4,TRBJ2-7,TGTGCCAGCAGTGACAGGGGGAGTGAGCAGTACTTC,CASSDRGSEQYF
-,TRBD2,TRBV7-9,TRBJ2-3,TGTGCCAGCAGCTTGGAACTAGCGGGGGGTTACACAGATACGCAGTATTTT,CASSLELAGGYTDTQYF
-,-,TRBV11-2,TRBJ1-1,TGTGCCAGCAGCCCGCGGCGCACCCCGGTGGCGGCTTTCTTT,CASSPRRTPVAAFF
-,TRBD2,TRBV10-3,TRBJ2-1,TGTGCCATCAGTGAGTCTACCCTAGCGGGGGGGTTGGATGAGCAGTTCTTC,CAISESTLAGGLDEQFF
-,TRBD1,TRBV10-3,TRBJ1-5,TGTGCCATCAGTGGGGGACAGGGCTGGGGTCAGCCCCAGCATTTT,CAISGGQGWGQPQHF
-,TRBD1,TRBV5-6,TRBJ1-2,TGTGCCAGCAGGGAAGGACAGGGGGCGTCTTTCTATGGCTACACCTTC,CASREGQGASFYGYTF
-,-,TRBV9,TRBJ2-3,TGTGCCAGCAGCGTAGCGGGCAGGGGCACAGATACGCAGTATTTT,CASSVAGRGTDTQYF
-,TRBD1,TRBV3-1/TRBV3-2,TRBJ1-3,TGTGCCAGCAGCCAAGAGGACAGGGCACGTAACACCATATATTTT,CASSQEDRARNTIYF
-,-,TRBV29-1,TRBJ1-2,TGCAGCGTTGGAGCAGGGCCTAACTATGGCTACACCTTC,CSVGAGPNYGYTF
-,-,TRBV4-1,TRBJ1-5,TGCGCCAGCAGCCAAGCCAGGGGAAGGCTGGGGGATCAGCCCCAGCATTTT,CASSQARGRLGDQPQHF
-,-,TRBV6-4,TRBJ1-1,TGTGCCAGCAGGAGAGACAGGTTGAACACTGAAGCTTTCTTT,CASRRDRLNTEAFF
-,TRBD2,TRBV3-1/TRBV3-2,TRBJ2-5,TGTGCCAGCAGCCAAGCCAGCGGGGGGGGTTCAGGGACCCAGTACTTC,CASSQASGGGSGTQYF
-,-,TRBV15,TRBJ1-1,TGTGCCACCAGCAGAGATAAGGGCGGGTGGTTGGGGACTGAAGCTTTCTTT,CATSRDKGGWLGTEAFF
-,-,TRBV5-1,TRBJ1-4,TGCGCCAGCAGCTTGGCCGGGGACACAGTAAATGAAAAACTGTTTTTT,CASSLAGDTVNEKLFF
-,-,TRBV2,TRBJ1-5,TGTGCCAGCACGGCTTTCCGGGGGAATCAGCCCCAGCATTTT,CASTAFRGNQPQHF
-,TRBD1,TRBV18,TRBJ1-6,TGTGCCAGCTCCCCAGGACAGGGAAATTCACCCCTCCACTTT,CASSPGQGNSPLHF
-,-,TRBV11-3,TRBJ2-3,TGTGCCAGCAGCTATGGCCCGGGTACGCAGTATTTT,CASSYGPGTQYF
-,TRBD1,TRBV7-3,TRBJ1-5,TGTGCCAGCAGCCCATACGACAGGGGCAATCAGCCCCAGCATTTT,CASSPYDRGNQPQHF
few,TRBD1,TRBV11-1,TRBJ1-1,TGTGCCAGCAGCTGGGGACAGGACACTGAAGCTTTCTTT,CASSWGQDTEAFF
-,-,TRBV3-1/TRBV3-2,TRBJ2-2,TGTGCCAGCAGCCAATTTCCTGGGGAGCTGTTTTTT,CASSQFPGELFF
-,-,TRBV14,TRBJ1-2,TGTGCCAGCAGCCAAAGCTTGACAGGTTATGGCTACACCTTC,CASSQSLTGYGYTF
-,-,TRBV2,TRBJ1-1,TGTGCCAGCAGTGAAGACTGGTCCGGGGGCACTGAAGCTTTCTTT,CASSEDWSGGTEAFF
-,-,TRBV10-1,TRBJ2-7,TGCGCCAGCTCCGCGACCGGGAACGAGCAGTACTTC,CASSATGNEQYF
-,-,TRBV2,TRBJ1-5,TGTGCCAGCAGGGGGGGAATAAGGGATCAGCCCCAGCATTTT,CASRGGIRDQPQHF
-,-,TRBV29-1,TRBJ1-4,TGCAGCGTGATGACCGGGGAAAAACTGTTTTTT,CSVMTGEKLFF
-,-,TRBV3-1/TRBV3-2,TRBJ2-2,TGTGCCAGCATGGGCCAGGGGATAACCGGGGAGCTGTTTTTT,CASMGQGITGELFF
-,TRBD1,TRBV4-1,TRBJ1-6,TGCGCCAGCAGCCAAGGAAGACAGGGAAATAATTCACCCCTCCACTTT,CASSQGRQGNNSPLHF
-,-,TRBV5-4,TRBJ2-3,TGTGCCAGCAGCTTGGGGCTAGCCCCAGATACGCAGTATTTT,CASSLGLAPDTQYF
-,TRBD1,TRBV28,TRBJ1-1,TGTGCCAGCAGTCCGACCCGGGACAGGGGGCGCGAAGCTTTCTTT,CASSPTRDRGREAFF
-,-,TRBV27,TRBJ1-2,TGTGCCAGCAAGGTAACGAGTCAGGTGGGCTATGGCTACACCTTC,CASKVTSQVGYGYTF
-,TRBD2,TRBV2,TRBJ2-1,TGTGCCAGCAACTCGGGGGGGACCTACAATGAGCAGTTCTTC,CASNSGGTYNEQFF
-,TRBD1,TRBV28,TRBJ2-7,TGTGCCAGCAGTCCCGGGACAGGGGGTTACGAGCAGTACTTC,CASSPGTGGYEQYF
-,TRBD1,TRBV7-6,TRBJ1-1,TGTGCCAGCAGCTTAGCCGGACAGGGGAACACTGAAGCTTTCTTT,CASSLAGQGNTEAFF
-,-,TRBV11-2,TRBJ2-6,TGTGCCAGCAGCTTAGTACCGGGAAGGGACTCTGGGGCCAACGTCCTGACTTTC,CASSLVPGRDSGANVLTF
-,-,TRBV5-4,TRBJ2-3,TGTGCCAGCAGCCCCGGGGGGACACCCACAGATACGCAGTATTTT,CASSPGGTPTDTQYF
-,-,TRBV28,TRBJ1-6,TGTGCCAGCAGTCAAAGCGAAGGTTATAATTCACCCCTCCACTTT,CASSQSEGYNSPLHF
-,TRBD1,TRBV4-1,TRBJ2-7,TGCGCCAGCAGCCCAGCGGGACAGGGGGCCGGGGAGCAGTACTTC,CASSPAGQGAGEQYF
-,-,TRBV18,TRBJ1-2,TGTGCCAGCTCAACAGGGAACTATGGCTACACCTTC,CASSTGNYGYTF
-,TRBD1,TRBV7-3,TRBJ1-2,TGTGCCAGCAGCATCGGACAGGGTGTTGGGGTTAACTATGGCTACACCTTC,CASSIGQGVGVNYGYTF
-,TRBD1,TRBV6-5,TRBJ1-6,TGTGCCAGCAGACACCGGGACAGGGATTCACCCCTCCACTTT,CASRHRDRDSPLHF
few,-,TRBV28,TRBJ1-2,TGTGCCAGCAGTCGGGGGCCGGGAGGGTTTGGCTATGGCTACACCTTC,CASSRGPGGFGYGYTF
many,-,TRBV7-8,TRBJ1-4,TGTGCCAGCAGCTTATTCCCCGGGAAGACAAATGAAAAACTGTTTTTT,CASSLFPGKTNEKLFF
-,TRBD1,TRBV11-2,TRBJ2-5,TGTGCCAGCAGCTTAGGCCGACAGGGGGTTATAGAGACCCAGTACTTC,CASSLGRQGVIETQYF